This T cell receptor beta chain was documented in a study of CD8+CD57+ T cells in acquired aplastic anemia. At the level of the study: The mean DNA yield obtained from sorted CD4+ and CD8+ cells came to approximately 3.2 ug.

All sequencing subjects had displayed CD8+CD57+ cell expansion on flow cytometry. Patients were therapy-naive when their blood was sampled. According to the study, genomic DNA was the template for TCR beta VDJ and CDR3 profiling. A single record per CDR3 protein comes from TCRdb applying MiXCR to the reads. The table includes about 150,000 distinct CDR3 sequences, just over 50% detected once. Germline V gene lookup returns CDR1 LNHNV and CDR2 YYDKDF (reference sequence). V lost 2 bases, J lost 3 bases, and 4 bases lay in between. This CDR3 contains 12 residues. Sequenced sample: sorted CD4+, CD8+, or CD8+CD57+ T cells (not recorded which) from PBMCs. This receptor was obtained from a human donor with aplastic anemia. The chain employs TRBV15 and TRBJ1-1; D is undetermined. CDR3 in amino acids: CATSRRDTEAFF. The CDR3 DNA reads as TGTGCCACCAGCAGACGGGACACTGAAGCTTTCTTT.